A single sample gave rise to the 12 T cell receptor beta chains below, sequenced in a study of T cell changes during pregnancy in multiple sclerosis. Method: immunoSEQ multiplex PCR; TCRdb's copy keeps in-frame clones and lacks some. The top ten hold more than 3% of the sample, which has around 50,000 clones, 85% to 95% seen once. The sequenced sample was CD8+ T cells from peripheral blood mononuclear cells, obtained in the second trimester of pregnancy. The receptors originated from a female donor with multiple sclerosis, enrolled in a pregnancy study.

The rearrangement links TRBV5-5 to TRBJ1-2; D is uncertain. This CDR3 is 15 amino acids long. The V end was cut by 4 bases, the J end by 5 bases, with 18 bases between. The V gene's germline CDR1 is SGHKS and CDR2 YYEKEE (reference sequence). CDR3 in DNA: TGTGCCAGCAGCCGAAATTCAGTGAATACGTATGGCTACACCTTC. It specifies CASSRNSVNTYGYTF.

The chain links TRBV6-4 to TRBJ2-7; D perhaps matches TRBD2 (6 bases). TRBJ2-1 matches the DNA end more closely, so the J call is doubtful. Germline lookup yields CDR1 MRHNA and CDR2 SNTAGT. The CDR3 contains 13 residues. The CDR3 nucleotides read TGTGCCAGCAGTCGGGGGACGCAAAATGAGCAGTTCTTC. Its translation: CASSRGTQNEQFF.

The chain employs TRBV7-6 and TRBJ2-7; 11 bases map to TRBD1. The germline CDR1 and CDR2 sequences are SGHVS and FNYEAQ. J was trimmed by 2 bases and V by 1 base; bases with no gene match: 4. The CDR3 runs 16 residues. The CDR3 DNA sequence: TGTGCCAGCAGCTTAGTACCGGGACAGGGGGCCTACGAGCAGTACTTC. This sequence encodes CASSLVPGQGAYEQYF.

The chain couples TRBV19 to TRBJ1-1, with D maybe TRBD1 (6 bases). Germline V lookup: CDR1 LNHDA, CDR2 SQIVND (reference sequence). V lost 0 bases to trimming and J lost 1 base, with 9 bases between them. The CDR3 extends over 15 amino acids. The CDR3, as DNA: TGTGCCAGTAGTATAGATCCGACAGGGAACACTGAAGCTTTCTTT. The encoded protein is CASSIDPTGNTEAFF.

This rearrangement joins TRBV10-1 to TRBJ2-7, with D possibly TRBD1 on 5 matching bases. Trimming shortened V by 2 bases and J by 1 base, and 6 bases separated the two germline ends. Germline assignment: CDR1 WNHNN and CDR2 SYGVQD (reference sequence). This CDR3 is built from 13 residues. In nucleotides, the CDR3 is TGCGCCAGCAGTGAGGGGGCTTCCTACGAGCAGTACTTC. Protein sequence: CASSEGASYEQYF.

V is TRBV4-1 and J is TRBJ2-7; 11 nucleotides line up with TRBD2. V trimming: 3 bases; J trimming: 4 bases; junction bases outside the gene matches: 5. The length of the CDR3 is 15 residues. CDR1 and CDR2 from the germline V gene are MGHRA and YSYEKL. The CDR3 sequence: CASSQILAGGYEQYF. The DNA of the CDR3 is TGCGCCAGCAGCCAGATTCTAGCGGGGGGTTACGAGCAGTACTTC.

The chain uses TRBV7-9 and TRBJ1-1, with D unclear. The V end lost 1 base, the J end lost 4 bases, and 13 bases lay between the germline ends. The germline CDR1 and CDR2 sequences are SEHNR and FQNEAQ (reference sequence). The CDR3 contains 15 residues. CDR3 loop: CASSLVSAYSTEAFF. The CDR3 coding sequence is TGTGCCAGCAGCTTAGTTAGTGCGTATAGCACTGAAGCTTTCTTT.

The V gene is TRBV4-3, the J gene TRBJ1-2; TRBD1 aligns across 7 bases. With 2 bases clipped from V and 5 bases from J, the junction kept 8 bases outside the gene matches. The CDR3 covers 15 residues. Germline CDR1 and CDR2: LGHNA and YSLEER. Here the CDR3 reads CASSQNRGLAYGYTF. CDR3 coding DNA: TGCGCCAGCAGCCAAAACAGGGGCCTTGCGTATGGCTACACCTTC.

CDR3 bases: TGTGCCAGCAGCTTCAGTAGCAATCAGCCCCAGCATTTT. The encoded protein is CASSFSSNQPQHF. The chain joins TRBV11-2 to TRBJ1-5; D is ambiguous. Trimming pared 3 bases from V and 0 bases from J, leaving 3 bases between. The CDR3 covers 13 residues. Germline lookup yields CDR1 SGHAT and CDR2 FQNNGV.

V gene TRBV9 combines with J gene TRBJ2-3; D gene unclear. Trimming took off 0 bases at V and 1 base at J, with 12 bases between the two ends. The V gene's germline CDR1 is SGDLS and CDR2 YYNGEE. This CDR3 is built from 16 residues. This CDR3 is CASSVGLVGGTDTQYF. The CDR3 DNA reads as TGTGCCAGCAGCGTAGGTCTAGTAGGAGGCACAGATACGCAGTATTTT.

The J gene is TRBJ1-1, the V gene TRBV6-5; TRBD1 aligns across 7 bases. V trimming: 2 bases; J trimming: 6 bases; junction bases outside the gene matches: 9. The CDR3 spans 15 residues. Germline CDR1 and CDR2: MNHEY and SVGAGI. The chain's CDR3 is CASSYRDSRGPEAFF. DNA for the CDR3: TGTGCCAGCAGTTACCGGGACAGCCGGGGGCCTGAAGCTTTCTTT.

This rearrangement joins TRBV7-6 to TRBJ1-2, with 11 positions matching TRBD1. After removal of 3 bases from V and 4 bases from J, the junction contained 4 bases not matched to a gene. The CDR3 spans 15 residues. The germline CDR1 and CDR2 sequences are SGHVS and FNYEAQ. CDR3 sequence reads: CASSLGQGGFYGYTF. DNA for the CDR3: TGTGCCAGCAGCTTGGGACAGGGGGGATTCTATGGCTACACCTTC.